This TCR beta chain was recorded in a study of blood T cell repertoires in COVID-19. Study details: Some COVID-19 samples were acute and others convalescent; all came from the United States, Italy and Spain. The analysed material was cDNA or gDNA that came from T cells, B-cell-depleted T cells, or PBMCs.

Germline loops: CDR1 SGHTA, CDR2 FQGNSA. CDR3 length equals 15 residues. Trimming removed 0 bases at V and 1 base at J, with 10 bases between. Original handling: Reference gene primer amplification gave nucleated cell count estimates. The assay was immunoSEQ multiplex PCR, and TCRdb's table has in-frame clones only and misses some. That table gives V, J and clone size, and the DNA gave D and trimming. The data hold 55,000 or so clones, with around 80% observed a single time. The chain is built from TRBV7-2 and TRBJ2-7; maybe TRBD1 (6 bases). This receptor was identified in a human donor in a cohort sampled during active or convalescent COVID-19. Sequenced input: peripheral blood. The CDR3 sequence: CASSLAPDRSYEQYF. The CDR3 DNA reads TGTGCCAGCAGCTTAGCCCCGGACAGATCCTACGAGCAGTACTTC.